This T cell receptor beta chain was sequenced during a study of cytomegalovirus exposure and HLA in healthy donors. Findings and limits, study-wide: It was taken for granted in presence/absence analyses that sequencing depth across donors was roughly uniform.

As to this clone: Antigen unknown.

V dropped 1 base and J dropped 4; count of bases not matched to a gene: 6. This CDR3 comprises 17 residues. CDR1 is ENHRY and CDR2 is SYGVKD in the germline V gene. Primers included in the PCR were 60 Vbeta and 13 Jbeta primers. Clones were sequenced by immunoSEQ multiplex PCR, and TCRdb holds only the in-frame ones, with some missing. The data hold 150,000 to 200,000 clones, with approximately 80% observed a single time. The sequence derives from a woman in her 40s in good health and CMV-seropositive. Sequenced sample: PBMCs. The chain recombines TRBV10-3 with TRBJ2-1; 11 bases agree with TRBD2. The CDR3 is CAISELETSGTYNEQFF. The CDR3 DNA follows: TGTGCCATCAGTGAGTTGGAGACTAGCGGGACTTACAATGAGCAGTTCTTC.